This T cell receptor (beta chain) stems from a study of blood T cell repertoires in COVID-19. Study details: Sample material is recorded as cDNA or gDNA derived from T cells, B-cell-depleted T cells, or PBMCs.

Trimming took off 0 bases at V and 3 bases at J, with 20 bases between the two ends. Germline lookup yields CDR1 SNHLY and CDR2 FYNNEI. This CDR3 comprises 18 residues. Per the original data handling: Reference gene primer amplification gave estimated nucleated cell counts. TCRdb's copy holds only in-frame clones and misses some; the assay was immunoSEQ multiplex PCR. V, J and clone size are taken as reported in that table, and D and trimming were inferred from the DNA itself. Of hundreds of thousands of clones in the sample, under 90% were seen once. The genes are TRBV2 and TRBJ1-1; D may be TRBD1 (6 bases). Sequenced: PBMCs or T cells enriched from blood (not recorded which). This clonotype was sampled from a woman in her twenties or thirties who had recovered from COVID-19. The chain's CDR3 is CASSEALLNRDWYTEAFF. CDR3 nucleotide sequence: TGTGCCAGCAGTGAAGCGCTTCTTAACAGGGATTGGTACACTGAAGCTTTCTTT.